The 23 T cell receptor beta chains in this list originate from one sample, sequenced in a study of cytomegalovirus exposure and HLA in healthy donors. The PCR employed 60 Vbeta primers together with 13 Jbeta primers. Clones were sequenced by immunoSEQ multiplex PCR, and TCRdb holds only the in-frame ones, with some missing. Found here are under 130,000 clones, about three quarters of them singletons; the top ten hold approximately 5.3%. The sample was PBMCs. Receptors were obtained from a female donor in good health and CMV-seropositive.

The J gene is TRBJ2-7, the V gene TRBV15; weak D call: TRBD1 (5 bases). Germline-derived CDR1 and CDR2 are LNHNV and YYDKDF (reference sequence). The V end lost 8 bases, the J end lost 4 bases, and 15 bases lay between the germline ends. CDR3 length: 13 amino acids. CDR3 coding DNA: TGTGCCACCGCCACTCCAGGGATGTACGAGCAGTACTTC. It translates to CATATPGMYEQYF.

V and J are TRBV18 and TRBJ1-3; no clear D. The germline gives CDR1 KGHSH, CDR2 LQKENI. The CDR3 loop spans 14 amino acids. Trimming took off 3 bases at V and 2 bases at J, with 8 bases between the two ends. In nucleotides, the CDR3 is TGTGCCAGCTCACCGGCGGAGGCTGGAAACACCATATATTTT. Its protein product is CASSPAEAGNTIYF.

The chain combines TRBV5-8 with TRBJ1-6; no reliable D call. The germline V gene encodes CDR1 SGHTS and CDR2 YDEGEE. The CDR3 covers 16 residues. Trimming removed 1 base at V and 4 bases at J, with 12 bases between. CDR3 nucleotide sequence: TGTGCCAGCAGCTTGAGCGGGATTTCTTATAATTCACCCCTCCACTTT. It encodes CASSLSGISYNSPLHF.

The J gene is TRBJ1-5, the V gene TRBV9, with D uncertain. The CDR3 runs to 14 residues. Trimming removed 0 bases at V and 5 bases at J, with 9 bases between. Looked up from germline, CDR1 is SGDLS and CDR2 is YYNGEE. For the CDR3, the DNA is TGTGCCAGCAGCGTAGGCGGGGTGCATCAGCCCCAGCATTTT. Translating it yields CASSVGGVHQPQHF.

The V call is TRBV18, the J call TRBJ2-7; no clear D gene. Germline V CDR1 and CDR2: KGHSH, LQKENI. This CDR3 region has 12 residues. Trimming shortened V by 3 bases and J by 9 bases, and 12 bases separated the two germline ends. The CDR3 region is CASSPDPPGQYF. CDR3 sequence (DNA): TGTGCCAGCTCACCCGATCCACCGGGGCAGTACTTC. The variable domain in full, completed from reference TRBV18 and TRBJ2-7, reads NAGVMQNPRHLVRRRGQEARLRCSPMKGHSHVYWYRQLPEEGLKFMVYLQKENIIDESGMPKERFSAEFPKEGPSILRIQQVVRGDSAAYFCASSPDPPGQYFGPGTRLTVT.

V usage is TRBV4-1 and J usage is TRBJ2-1; 14 positions match TRBD2. CDR3 length: 22 amino acids. In germline, CDR1 is MGHRA, CDR2 YSYEKL. The trim removed 1 base at V and 0 bases at J, leaving 14 bases unmatched. Here the CDR3 DNA reads TGCGCCAGCAGCCAAGCCGACAGGACTAGCGGGAGGTACACTAGCTCCTACAATGAGCAGTTCTTC. Translation gives CASSQADRTSGRYTSSYNEQFF.

This clone is a singleton in its sample. The V call is TRBV10-2, the J call TRBJ2-7, with TRBD1 as a possible D gene (5 bases). From germline, CDR1 is WSHSY and CDR2 SAAADI. The CDR3 contains 14 residues. V lost 2 bases to trimming and J lost 5 bases, with 13 bases between them. This CDR3 is CASSEQGRFDEQYF. DNA for the CDR3: TGCGCCAGCAGTGAGCAGGGTAGGTTCGACGAGCAGTACTTC.

In this sample, this clone turned up a few times. For the CDR3, the DNA is TGTGCCAGCAGTTCCCCAGGGGTCAATCAGCCCCAGCATTTT. The encoded protein is CASSSPGVNQPQHF. J is TRBJ1-5 and V is TRBV27; TRBD1 might be the D (6 bases). Germline CDR1 and CDR2: MNHEY and SMNVEV (reference sequence). The CDR3 loop spans 14 amino acids. Trimming stripped 4 bases from V and 3 bases from J, with 10 bases between.

This clone has only a few counts. At the DNA level, this CDR3 is encoded by other sequences in the same sample as well. The chain combines TRBV2 with TRBJ2-5; no firm D call. Germline loops: CDR1 SNHLY, CDR2 FYNNEI. The ends were cut back, 1 base at V and 2 bases at J, with 8 bases in the middle. The CDR3 loop spans 14 amino acids. CDR3 amino acids: CASSEGTVQETQYF. In nucleotides, the CDR3 is TGTGCCAGCAGTGAAGGAACAGTACAAGAGACCCAGTACTTC.

The chain carries TRBV15 and TRBJ1-1, with unresolved D. The V end lost 0 bases, the J end lost 4 bases, and 12 bases lay between the germline ends. The CDR3 has 15 amino acids. Germline CDR1 LNHNV, CDR2 YYDKDF (reference sequence). CDR3 amino acids: CATSRDISGSTEAFF. In DNA, the CDR3 is TGTGCCACCAGCAGAGATATCTCCGGGAGCACTGAAGCTTTCTTT.

This chain joins TRBV18 and TRBJ1-4; TRBD1 is a possible D gene (6 bases). V was shortened by 1 base and J by 0 bases, with 12 bases between the two germline ends. The CDR3 contains 17 residues. CDR1 is KGHSH and CDR2 is LQKENI in the germline V gene. The CDR3, as DNA: TGTGCCAGCTCACCACGTCCAGGGGTAGCAACTAATGAAAAACTGTTTTTT. Its translation: CASSPRPGVATNEKLFF.

The chain joins TRBV29-1 to TRBJ2-5; weak D call: TRBD2 (6 bases). V lost 8 bases and J lost 7, with 17 bases in between. The CDR3 length is 12 residues. Looked up from germline, CDR1 is SQVTM and CDR2 is ANQGSEA. The CDR3 DNA is TGCAGCCCCTCTACGGCCGGGGGGACCCAGTACTTC. As protein: CSPSTAGGTQYF.

The genes are TRBV6-5 and TRBJ2-1; 7 bases fit TRBD1. V was clipped by 4 bases and J by 4 bases; unmatched bases: 1. This CDR3 has 13 residues. In germline, CDR1 is MNHEY, CDR2 SVGAGI. The CDR3 nucleotides are TGTGCCAGCAGTTGGGGACAGTACAATGAGCAGTTCTTC. Translated, it gives CASSWGQYNEQFF.

V is TRBV27 and J is TRBJ2-5, with 9 bases lining up with TRBD2. This CDR3 is 17 amino acids long. Germline values: CDR1 MNHEY, CDR2 SMNVEV (reference sequence). In nucleotides, the CDR3 is TGTGTCCCCCACAGGGAGATTAGCGGGAGAAGGGAGGAGACCCAGTACTTC. Its translation: CVPHREISGRREETQYF.

The chain has TRBV19 and TRBJ1-6, with 8 nucleotides matching TRBD1. With V trimmed by 10 bases and J by 5 bases, 4 bases remained unmatched. CDR1 and CDR2 from the germline V gene are LNHDA and SQIVND (reference sequence). The CDR3 totals 13 residues. The DNA for the CDR3 is TGTGCCACGAGGGGACAGGATAATTCACCCCTCCACTTT. The encoded protein is CATRGQDNSPLHF.

About this clone itself: This same CDR3 is encoded by further DNA sequences in the sample. V is TRBV18 and J is TRBJ2-5; tentatively, D is TRBD2 (6 bases). The CDR3 consists of 14 residues. CDR1 is KGHSH and CDR2 is LQKENI in the germline V gene. The V gene lost 3 bases and the J gene lost 5 bases, with 13 bases spanning the gap. CDR3 DNA sequence: TGTGCCAGCTCACCCGGGGGTAGGAGGGAGACCCAGTACTTC. It encodes CASSPGGRRETQYF.

The genes are TRBV7-8 and TRBJ1-1, with 9 bases lining up with TRBD1. The germline CDR1 and CDR2 sequences are SGHVS and FQNEAQ. With 5 bases clipped from V and 6 bases from J, the junction kept 7 bases outside the gene matches. CDR3 size: 14 residues. CDR3 amino acids: CASSEDRGRAEAFF. The CDR3 DNA reads as TGTGCCAGCAGCGAGGACAGGGGACGGGCTGAAGCTTTCTTT.

V gene TRBV27 combines with J gene TRBJ2-1; 7 bases line up with TRBD2. The V gene end was trimmed by 2 bases and the J gene end by 1 base; junction bases not matched to a gene: 14. Germline V gene sequence: CDR1 MNHEY, CDR2 SMNVEV (reference sequence). The CDR3 contains 19 residues. This chain's CDR3 is CASSLGPPSAGGSYNEQFF. CDR3 DNA: TGTGCCAGCAGTTTAGGGCCCCCTAGCGCCGGGGGGTCCTACAATGAGCAGTTCTTC.

The chain uses TRBV27 and TRBJ2-1; the D gene is possibly TRBD2 (6 bases). CDR3 length: 14 amino acids. V was pared by 5 bases and J by 2 bases, with 10 bases between. Per the germline V gene, CDR1 is MNHEY and CDR2 is SMNVEV (reference sequence). The CDR3: CASSLRLAYNEQFF. Written as DNA, the CDR3 is TGTGCCAGCAGTCTACGACTAGCCTACAATGAGCAGTTCTTC.

The chain links TRBV30 to TRBJ2-7; D may be TRBD1 (6 bases). Trimming cost V 0 bases and J 3 bases, with 12 bases left between them. Germline loops: CDR1 GTSNPN, CDR2 SVGIG (reference sequence). This CDR3 region has 14 residues. This CDR3 reads CAWSVGGVYYEQYF. As DNA, the CDR3 is TGTGCCTGGAGTGTAGGGGGAGTTTACTACGAGCAGTACTTC.

Concerning this clone itself: This sample includes further DNA sequences coding for the same CDR3. V gene TRBV28 combines with J gene TRBJ1-5; D is possibly TRBD1 (5 bases). The CDR3 sequence is 15 residues long. The ends were cut back, 2 bases at V and 1 base at J, with 9 bases in the middle. Germline assignment: CDR1 MDHEN and CDR2 SYDVKM. CDR3 residues: CASSLQGPSNQPQHF. The CDR3 bases are TGTGCCAGCAGTTTACAGGGTCCCAGCAATCAGCCCCAGCATTTT.

The chain couples TRBV6-5 to TRBJ2-5; 10 positions match TRBD1. Per the germline V gene, CDR1 is MNHEY and CDR2 is SVGAGI. This CDR3 comprises 13 residues. Germline trimming cut 6 bases from V and 11 bases from J; bases unmatched to any gene: 9. The CDR3: CASRGTGAWEQYF. DNA for the CDR3: TGTGCCAGCAGGGGGACAGGGGCATGGGAGCAGTACTTC.

The genes are TRBV6-1 and TRBJ2-1, with D tentatively TRBD1 (6 bases). Germline values: CDR1 MNHNS, CDR2 SASEGT. The CDR3 length is 16 residues. V lost 2 bases and J lost 6, with 17 bases in between. CDR3 amino acids: CASSETQGRGGNEQFF. As DNA, the CDR3 is TGTGCCAGCAGTGAAACCCAGGGGCGAGGGGGCAATGAGCAGTTCTTC.